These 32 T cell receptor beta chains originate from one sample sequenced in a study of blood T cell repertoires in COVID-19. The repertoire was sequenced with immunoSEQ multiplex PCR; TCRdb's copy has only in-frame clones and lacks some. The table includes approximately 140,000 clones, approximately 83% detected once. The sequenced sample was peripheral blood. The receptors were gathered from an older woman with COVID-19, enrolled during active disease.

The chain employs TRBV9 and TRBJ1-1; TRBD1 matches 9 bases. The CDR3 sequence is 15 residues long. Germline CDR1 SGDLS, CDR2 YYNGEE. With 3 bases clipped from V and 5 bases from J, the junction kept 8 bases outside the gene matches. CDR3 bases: TGTGCCAGCAGCGCCTTACAGGGGGCATGGACTGAAGCTTTCTTT. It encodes CASSALQGAWTEAFF.

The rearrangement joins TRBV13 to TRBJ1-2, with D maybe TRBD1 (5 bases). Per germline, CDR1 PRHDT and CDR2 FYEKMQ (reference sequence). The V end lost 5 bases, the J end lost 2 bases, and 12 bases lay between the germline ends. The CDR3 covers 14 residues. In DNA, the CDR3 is TGTGCCAGCAGCGGAGGGGACGGCAACTATGGCTACACCTTC. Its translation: CASSGGDGNYGYTF. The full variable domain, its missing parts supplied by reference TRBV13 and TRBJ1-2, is AAGVIQSPRHLIKEKRETATLKCYPIPRHDTVYWYQQGPGQDPQFLISFYEKMQSDKGSIPDRFSAQQFSDYHSELNMSSLELGDSALYFCASSGGDGNYGYTFGSGTRLTVV.

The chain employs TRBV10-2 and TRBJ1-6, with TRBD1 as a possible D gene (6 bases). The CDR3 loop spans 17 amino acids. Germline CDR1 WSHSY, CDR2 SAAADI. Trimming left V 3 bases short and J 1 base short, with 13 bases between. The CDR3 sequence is CASSESGQLSYNSPLHF. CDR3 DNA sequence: TGCGCCAGCAGTGAATCCGGACAGTTATCCTATAATTCACCCCTCCACTTT.

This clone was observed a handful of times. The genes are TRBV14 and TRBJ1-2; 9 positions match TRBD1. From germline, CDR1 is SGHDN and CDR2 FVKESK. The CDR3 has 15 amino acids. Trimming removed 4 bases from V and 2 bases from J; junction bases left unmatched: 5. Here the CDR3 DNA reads TGTGCCAGCAGCCGACAGGGGGGATGGAACTATGGCTACACCTTC. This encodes CASSRQGGWNYGYTF.

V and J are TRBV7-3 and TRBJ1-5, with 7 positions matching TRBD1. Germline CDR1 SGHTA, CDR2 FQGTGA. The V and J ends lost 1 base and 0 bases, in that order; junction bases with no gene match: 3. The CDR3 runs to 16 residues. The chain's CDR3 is CASSLKGTDSNQPQHF. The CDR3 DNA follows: TGTGCCAGCAGCTTAAAAGGGACAGATAGCAATCAGCCCCAGCATTTT.

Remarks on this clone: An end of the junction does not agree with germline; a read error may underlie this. In nucleotides, the CDR3 is TGTGCCAGCTCACCGAATCCCGGTAGTAACGATGGCTACACCTTC. Translation: CASSPNPGSNDGYTF. The chain carries TRBV18 and TRBJ1-2, with D unresolved. Germline-derived CDR1 and CDR2 are KGHSH and LQKENI. The CDR3 totals 15 residues.

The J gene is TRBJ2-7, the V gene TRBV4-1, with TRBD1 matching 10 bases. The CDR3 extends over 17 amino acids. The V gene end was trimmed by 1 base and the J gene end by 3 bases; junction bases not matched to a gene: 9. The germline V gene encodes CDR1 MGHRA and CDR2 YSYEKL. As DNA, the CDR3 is TGCGCCAGCAGCCAAGCATCCGGGACAGGGGACCACTACGAGCAGTACTTC. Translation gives CASSQASGTGDHYEQYF.

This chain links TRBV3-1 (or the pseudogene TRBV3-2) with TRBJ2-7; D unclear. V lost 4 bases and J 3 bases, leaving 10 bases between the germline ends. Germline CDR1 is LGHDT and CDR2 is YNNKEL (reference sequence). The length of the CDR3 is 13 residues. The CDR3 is CASSRGQIYEQYF. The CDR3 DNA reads TGTGCCAGCAGCCGTGGTCAGATCTACGAGCAGTACTTC.

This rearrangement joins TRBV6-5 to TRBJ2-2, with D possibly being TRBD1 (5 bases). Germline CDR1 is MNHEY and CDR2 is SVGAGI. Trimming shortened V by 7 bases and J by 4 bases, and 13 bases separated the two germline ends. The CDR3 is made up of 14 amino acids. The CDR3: CASTDRHRTGELFF. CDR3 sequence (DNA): TGTGCCAGCACCGACAGACACCGCACCGGGGAGCTGTTTTTT.

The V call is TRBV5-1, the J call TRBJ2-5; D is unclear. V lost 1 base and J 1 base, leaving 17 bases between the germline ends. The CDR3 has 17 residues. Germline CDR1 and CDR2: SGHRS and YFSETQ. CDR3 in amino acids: CASSLIYGRLTQETQYF. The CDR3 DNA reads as TGCGCCAGCAGCTTGATTTATGGCAGACTGACCCAAGAGACCCAGTACTTC. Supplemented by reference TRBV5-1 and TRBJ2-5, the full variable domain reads KAGVTQTPRYLIKTRGQQVTLSCSPISGHRSVSWYQQTPGQGLQFLFEYFSETQRNKGNFPGRFSGRQFSNSRSEMNVSTLELGDSALYLCASSLIYGRLTQETQYFGPGTRLLVL.

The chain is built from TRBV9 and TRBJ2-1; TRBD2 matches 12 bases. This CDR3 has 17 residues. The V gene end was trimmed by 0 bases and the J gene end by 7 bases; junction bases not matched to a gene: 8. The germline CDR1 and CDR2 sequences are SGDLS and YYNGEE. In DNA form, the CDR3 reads TGTGCCAGCAGCGTAGATCCCCTAGCGGGGGGGAGAAATGAGCAGTTCTTC. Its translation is CASSVDPLAGGRNEQFF.

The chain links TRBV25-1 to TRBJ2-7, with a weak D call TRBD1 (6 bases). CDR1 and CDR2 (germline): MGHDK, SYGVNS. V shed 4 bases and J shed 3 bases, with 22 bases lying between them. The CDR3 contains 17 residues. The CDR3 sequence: CASSASQGQGTVYEQYF. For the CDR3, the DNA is TGTGCCAGCAGTGCTTCCCAGGGGCAGGGTACTGTCTACGAGCAGTACTTC.

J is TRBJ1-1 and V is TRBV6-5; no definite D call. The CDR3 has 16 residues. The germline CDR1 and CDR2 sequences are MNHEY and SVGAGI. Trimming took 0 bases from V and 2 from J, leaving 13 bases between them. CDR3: CASSYSMIGRNTEAFF. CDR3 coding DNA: TGTGCCAGCAGTTACTCGATGATAGGGAGAAACACTGAAGCTTTCTTT.

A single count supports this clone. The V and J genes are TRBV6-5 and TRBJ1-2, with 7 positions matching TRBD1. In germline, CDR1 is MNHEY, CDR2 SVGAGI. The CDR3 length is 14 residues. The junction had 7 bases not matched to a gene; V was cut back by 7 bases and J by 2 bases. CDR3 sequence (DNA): TGTGCCAGCACCAGACAGGGCGAGAACTATGGCTACACCTTC. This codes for CASTRQGENYGYTF.

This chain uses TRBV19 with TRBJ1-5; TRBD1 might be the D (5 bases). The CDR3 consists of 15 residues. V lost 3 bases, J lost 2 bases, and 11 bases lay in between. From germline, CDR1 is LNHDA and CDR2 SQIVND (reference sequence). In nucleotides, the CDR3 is TGTGCCAGTAGTATTGGGGGGGACGGCAATCAGCCCCAGCATTTT. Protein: CASSIGGDGNQPQHF.

CDR3 amino acids: CAWSIVSGGLIGNTIYF. The CDR3 bases are TGTGCCTGGAGTATTGTTTCTGGGGGCTTGATAGGAAACACCATATATTTT. The V gene is TRBV30, the J gene TRBJ1-3, with a weak D call TRBD1 (6 bases). The CDR3 extends over 17 amino acids. Trimming removed 2 bases at V and 4 bases at J, with 21 bases between. Per germline, CDR1 GTSNPN and CDR2 SVGIG (reference sequence). Filled out from reference TRBV30 and TRBJ1-3, the complete variable domain reads SQTIHQWPATLVQPVGSPLSLECTVEGTSNPNLYWYRQAAGRGLQLLFYSVGIGQISSEVPQNLSASRPQDRQFILSSKKLLLSDSGFYLCAWSIVSGGLIGNTIYFGEGSWLTVV.

The CDR3 region has the DNA TGTGCCAGCAGCTGGGGACAGGGTAGCACAGATACGCAGTATTTT. Protein: CASSWGQGSTDTQYF. This chain connects TRBV11-3 to TRBJ2-3; TRBD1 matches 9 bases. The ends lost 4 bases at V and 0 bases at J; junction bases unmatched: 2. The CDR3 has 15 amino acids. Germline values: CDR1 SGHNT, CDR2 YENEEA.

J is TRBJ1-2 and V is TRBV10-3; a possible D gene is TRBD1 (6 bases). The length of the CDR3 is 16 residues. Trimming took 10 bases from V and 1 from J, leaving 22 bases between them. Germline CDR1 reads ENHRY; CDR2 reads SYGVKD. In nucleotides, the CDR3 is TGTGCCACCACCCCGGGGGGGCAGGGGAATAACTATGGCTACACCTTC. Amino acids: CATTPGGQGNNYGYTF.

This CDR3 is CASSLERSQGWTPYEQYF. Written as DNA, the CDR3 is TGTGCCAGCAGCTTAGAACGATCTCAGGGGTGGACGCCCTACGAGCAGTACTTC. V usage is TRBV11-3 and J usage is TRBJ2-7; D might be TRBD1 (6 bases). V was cut by 0 bases and J by 2 bases, with 20 bases left in between. CDR1 and CDR2 (germline): SGHNT, YENEEA. This CDR3 contains 18 residues.

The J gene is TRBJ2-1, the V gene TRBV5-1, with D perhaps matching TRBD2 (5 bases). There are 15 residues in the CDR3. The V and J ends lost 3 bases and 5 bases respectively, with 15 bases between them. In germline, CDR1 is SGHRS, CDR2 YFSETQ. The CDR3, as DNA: TGCGCCAGCAGCTCCGGGGTGGGGATCCACAATGAGCAGTTCTTC. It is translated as CASSSGVGIHNEQFF.

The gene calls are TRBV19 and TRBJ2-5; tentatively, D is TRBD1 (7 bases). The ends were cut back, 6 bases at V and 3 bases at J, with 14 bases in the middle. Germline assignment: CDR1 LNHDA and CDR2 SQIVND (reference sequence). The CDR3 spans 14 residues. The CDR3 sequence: CASSYRGGEETQYF. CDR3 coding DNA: TGTGCCAGTAGCTACAGGGGAGGCGAAGAGACCCAGTACTTC.

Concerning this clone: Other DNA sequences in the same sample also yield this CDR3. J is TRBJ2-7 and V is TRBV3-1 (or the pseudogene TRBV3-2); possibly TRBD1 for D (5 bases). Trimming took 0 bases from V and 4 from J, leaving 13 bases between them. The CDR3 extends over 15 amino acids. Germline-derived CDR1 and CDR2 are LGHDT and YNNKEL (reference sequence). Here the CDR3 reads CASSQDPGRSYEQYF. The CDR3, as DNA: TGTGCCAGCAGCCAAGACCCAGGGCGTTCGTACGAGCAGTACTTC.

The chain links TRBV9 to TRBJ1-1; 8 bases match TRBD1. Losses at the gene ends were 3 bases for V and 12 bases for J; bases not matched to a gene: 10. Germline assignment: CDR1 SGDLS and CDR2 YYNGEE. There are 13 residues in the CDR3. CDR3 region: CASSAGQGVGTFF. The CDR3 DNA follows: TGTGCCAGCAGCGCCGGACAGGGAGTGGGAACTTTCTTT.

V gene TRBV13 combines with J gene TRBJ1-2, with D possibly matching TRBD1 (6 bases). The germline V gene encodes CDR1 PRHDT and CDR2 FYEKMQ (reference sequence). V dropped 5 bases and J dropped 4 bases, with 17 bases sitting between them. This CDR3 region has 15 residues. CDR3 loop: CASSPRTDLIYGYTF. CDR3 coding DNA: TGTGCCAGCAGCCCCCGGACAGATCTCATCTATGGCTACACCTTC.

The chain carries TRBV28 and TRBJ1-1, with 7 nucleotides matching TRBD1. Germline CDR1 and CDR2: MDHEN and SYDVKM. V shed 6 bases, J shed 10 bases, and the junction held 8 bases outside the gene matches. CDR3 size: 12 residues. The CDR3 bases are TGTGCCAGCAGGGACCAAGGGGGCCGAGCTTTCTTT. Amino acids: CASRDQGGRAFF.

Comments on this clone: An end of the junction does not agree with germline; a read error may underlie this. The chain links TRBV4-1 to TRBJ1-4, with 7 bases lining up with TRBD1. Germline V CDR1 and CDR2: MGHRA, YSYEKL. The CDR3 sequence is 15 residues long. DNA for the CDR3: TGCGCCAGCAGTCAAGGTGCAGGGGGAAGAGAAAAACTGTTTTTT. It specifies CASSQGAGGREKLFF.

The CDR3 loop reads CASSQVAGGNNEQFF. DNA for the CDR3: TGTGCCAGCAGCCAAGTAGCGGGGGGTAACAATGAGCAGTTCTTC. V is TRBV3-1 (or the pseudogene TRBV3-2) and J is TRBJ2-1, with 10 nucleotides matching TRBD2. V trimming: 1 base; J trimming: 5 bases; junction bases outside the gene matches: 2. The CDR3 totals 15 residues. Germline lookup yields CDR1 LGHDT and CDR2 YNNKEL (reference sequence).

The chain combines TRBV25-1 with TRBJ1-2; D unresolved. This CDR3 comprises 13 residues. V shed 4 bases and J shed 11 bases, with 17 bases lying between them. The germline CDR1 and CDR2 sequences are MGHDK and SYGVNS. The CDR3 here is CASSVYREAGYTF. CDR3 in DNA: TGTGCCAGCAGTGTATACCGGGAAGCCGGGTACACCTTC.

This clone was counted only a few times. Written as DNA, the CDR3 is TGCGCCAGCAGTCGGGGACAGGGTTACTACGAGCAGTACTTC. This translates into CASSRGQGYYEQYF. This chain connects TRBV10-2 to TRBJ2-7, with TRBD1 identical over 9 bases. The CDR3 is 14 amino acids. V trimming: 5 bases; J trimming: 3 bases; junction bases outside the gene matches: 5. CDR1 and CDR2 (germline): WSHSY, SAAADI.

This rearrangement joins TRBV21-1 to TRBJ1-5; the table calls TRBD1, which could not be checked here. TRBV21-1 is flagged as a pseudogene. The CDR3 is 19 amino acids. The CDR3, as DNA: TGTGCCAGCAGCAGTTGCGGGACAGGGAGACGATATAGCAATCAGCCCCAGCATTTT. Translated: CASSSCGTGRRYSNQPQHF.

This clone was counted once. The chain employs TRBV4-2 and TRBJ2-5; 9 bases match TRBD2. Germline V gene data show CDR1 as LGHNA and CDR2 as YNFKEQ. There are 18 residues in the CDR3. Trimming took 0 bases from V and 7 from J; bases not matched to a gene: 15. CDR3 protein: CASSQDSASGASWATQYF. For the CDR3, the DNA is TGTGCCAGCAGCCAAGATAGTGCTAGCGGGGCCTCCTGGGCGACCCAGTACTTC.

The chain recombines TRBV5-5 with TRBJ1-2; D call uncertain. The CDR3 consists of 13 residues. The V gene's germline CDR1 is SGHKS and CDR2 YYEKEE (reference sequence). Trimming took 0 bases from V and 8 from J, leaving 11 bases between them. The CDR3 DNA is TGTGCCAGCAGCTTGGGAGTGCGGGTCGGCTACACCTTC. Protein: CASSLGVRVGYTF.